Below, one T cell receptor beta chain is given with its context. This record belongs to a study of control samples from healthy donors and cancer patients. Repertoires were generated with immunoSEQ multiplex PCR, while TCRdb's copy carries only in-frame clones and drops some. The table has about 220,000 clones, roughly 94% seen once; the top ten hold about 1.6%. The CDR3 runs to 16 residues. Germline values: CDR1 MNHEY, CDR2 SVGAGI. V was clipped by 1 base and J by 7 bases; unmatched bases: 12. Material: blood. The clonotype was recovered from a man between 50 and 59 years old in good health. The chain recombines TRBV6-5 with TRBJ2-7; 8 bases agree with TRBD1. CDR3 bases: TGTGCCAGCAGTTACTGGGGAACAGGGGGTTCGCGGGAGCAGTACTTC. Protein sequence: CASSYWGTGGSREQYF.